This TCR beta chain was captured in a study of shared clonotypes between healthy human individuals. Whole-study findings and limits: Naive subsets usually exceeded memory subsets in estimated richness. Non-shared clonotypes had lower generation probabilities than those shared by all four donors.

TCRdb keeps only in-frame clones here, not all; method: immunoSEQ multiplex PCR. In the table there are 2 million to 2.5 million clones, roughly 90% of which are singletons. The sample holds one count of this clone. The target antigen is unknown. The CDR3 covers 15 residues. The J segment lost 5 bases and the V segment lost 3 bases, leaving 5 bases of the junction unmatched. Looked up from germline, CDR1 is SGHAT and CDR2 is FQNNGV. V gene TRBV11-2 combines with J gene TRBJ2-2; 8 bases map to TRBD2. Sequenced: naive CD4+ T cells from PBMCs. Subset meaning: CD45RA+ positively selected. The receptor comes from a man between 18 and 29 years old in good health. Some clones in this sample may be carry-over from other donors' samples. The CDR3 is CASSLREVLTGELFF. Here the CDR3 DNA reads TGTGCCAGCAGCTTGCGGGAGGTCTTAACCGGGGAGCTGTTTTTT.